This TCR beta chain originates from a study of blood T cells in healthy people across ages. A sample-barcoded 5' primer and a J-beta primer mix were used in a second PCR of roughly 6 to 12 cycles. Each CDR3 protein is one row after TCRdb ran MiXCR on the 5' RACE reads. In the table there are just over 800,000 distinct CDR3 sequences, around 62% of which are singletons. This clonotype has only a few counts. Its target is unknown. Caucasian individuals from Russia who were healthy and aged roughly 6 to 100 acted as donors. The CDR3 sequence is 16 residues long. V shed 5 bases, J shed 6 bases, and the junction held 15 bases outside the gene matches. The V gene's germline CDR1 is SGHTS and CDR2 YDEGEE. Study observations and caveats: Unsorted PBMCs blocked a conclusive comparison of naive and antigen-experienced cells. Changes seen in expanded clonotypes were possibly confounded by donor CMV status left unknown.

The sample was blood. The clonotype comes from a man in his thirties or forties in good health. The chain combines TRBV5-8 with TRBJ2-5, with 8 bases identical to TRBD1. This CDR3 reads CASSLRTGQGRKTQYF. The CDR3 nucleotides read TGTGCCAGCAGTCTCCGGACCGGACAGGGTAGGAAGACCCAGTACTTC.